The 24 T cell receptor beta chains below were found in one sample sequenced in a study of shared clonotypes between healthy human individuals. Some clones are missing from TCRdb's copy, which holds only in-frame ones; the method was immunoSEQ multiplex PCR. The sample holds about 2.4 million clones, roughly 92% seen once. What was sequenced was naive CD4+ T cells sorted from blood. Subset of the sample: CD45RA+ positively selected. These receptors were obtained from a man aged 18-30 years in good health.

The chain combines TRBV19 with TRBJ2-1, with 10 bases matching TRBD2. V shed 7 bases and J 2 bases; nucleotides not matched to a gene: 5. The CDR3 spans 15 residues. Germline CDR1 and CDR2: LNHDA and SQIVND (reference sequence). CDR3 loop: CASKELAGTYNEQFF. DNA for the CDR3: TGTGCCAGTAAGGAACTAGCGGGAACCTACAATGAGCAGTTCTTC. Variable domain in full (rest from reference TRBV19 and TRBJ2-1): DGGITQSPKYLFRKEGQNVTLSCEQNLNHDAMYWYRQDPGQGLRLIYYSQIVNDFQKGDIAEGYSVSREKKESFPLTVTSAQKNPTAFYLCASKELAGTYNEQFFGPGTRLTVL.

The gene calls are TRBV11-2 and TRBJ2-5; D not resolved. This CDR3 is 15 amino acids long. V was clipped by 0 bases and J by 4 bases, with 12 bases between them. Germline CDR1 is SGHAT and CDR2 is FQNNGV. CDR3 nucleotides: TGTGCCAGCAGCTTAGAGGGCCGATCGGGAGAGACCCAGTACTTC. This translates into CASSLEGRSGETQYF.

The V gene is TRBV5-1, the J gene TRBJ1-2; 9 positions match TRBD1. Germline CDR1 is SGHRS and CDR2 is YFSETQ. V was pared by 4 bases and J by 7 bases, with 5 bases of the junction left unmatched. This CDR3 has 13 residues. The CDR3 DNA is TGCGCCAGCAGCGTTGGACAGGGGTTTGGCTACACCTTC. It encodes CASSVGQGFGYTF.

This clone occurred once. This CDR3 reads CASSLIPGTGSETQYF. CDR3 sequence (DNA): TGTGCCAGCAGCTTAATACCCGGGACAGGGAGCGAGACCCAGTACTTC. This chain joins TRBV7-2 and TRBJ2-5; 9 bases fit TRBD1. V shed 2 bases and J 5 bases; nucleotides not matched to a gene: 9. The germline gives CDR1 SGHTA, CDR2 FQGNSA. The length of the CDR3 is 16 residues.

This chain connects TRBV5-6 to TRBJ1-2, with a possible D match to TRBD1 (5 bases). The CDR3 loop spans 14 amino acids. Germline lookup yields CDR1 SGHDT and CDR2 YYEEEE. The ends were cut back, 1 base at V and 2 bases at J, with 9 bases in the middle. CDR3 region: CASSLRGTNYGYTF. CDR3 coding DNA: TGTGCCAGCAGCTTGCGGGGGACCAACTATGGCTACACCTTC.

The chain carries TRBV2 and TRBJ1-6; D is perhaps TRBD1 (6 bases). The CDR3 contains 16 residues. CDR1 and CDR2 (germline): SNHLY, FYNNEI. Deletions cut 5 bases from V and 6 bases from J, with 17 bases between. The CDR3 spells CASSLLQGGANSPLHF. CDR3 DNA sequence: TGTGCCAGCAGTTTGTTACAGGGTGGAGCTAATTCACCCCTCCACTTT.

This clone has only one observation. This chain connects TRBV5-4 to TRBJ2-3; 9 bases match TRBD1. V shed 1 base and J 4 bases; nucleotides not matched to a gene: 4. CDR1 and CDR2 from the germline V gene are SGHNT and YYREEE (reference sequence). The CDR3 runs to 15 residues. DNA for the CDR3: TGTGCCAGCAGCTTGAGGACAGGGGTGGCAGATACGCAGTATTTT. It is translated as CASSLRTGVADTQYF.

The chain combines TRBV9 with TRBJ2-7; TRBD1 is a possible D gene (5 bases). The V end was cut by 3 bases, the J end by 0 bases, with 13 bases between. CDR3 size: 15 residues. The germline V gene has CDR1 SGDLS and CDR2 YYNGEE. Here the CDR3 DNA reads TGTGCCAGCAGCGCAAAACAGGCTCCCTCCTACGAGCAGTACTTC. Amino acid sequence: CASSAKQAPSYEQYF.

This chain connects TRBV4-1 to TRBJ2-2; D perhaps matches TRBD1 (6 bases). This CDR3 is built from 17 residues. Trimming left V 1 base short and J 4 bases short, with 16 bases between. Germline V gene data show CDR1 as MGHRA and CDR2 as YSYEKL. This chain's CDR3 is CASSQAVSGTPTGELFF. The CDR3 coding sequence is TGCGCCAGCAGCCAAGCGGTTTCCGGGACACCCACCGGGGAGCTGTTTTTT.

The chain is built from TRBV2 and TRBJ2-3; D gene uncertain. With 6 bases removed from V and 0 bases from J, the gap between germline ends came to 10 bases. The CDR3 runs to 14 residues. CDR1 and CDR2 from the germline V gene are SNHLY and FYNNEI. The CDR3: CASRPAESTDTQYF. CDR3 bases: TGTGCCAGCAGACCTGCCGAGAGCACAGATACGCAGTATTTT. Complete variable domain (other parts from reference TRBV2 and TRBJ2-3): EPEVTQTPSHQVTQMGQEVILRCVPISNHLYFYWYRQILGQKVEFLVSFYNNEISEKSEIFDDQFSVERPDGSNFTLKIRSTKLEDSAMYFCASRPAESTDTQYFGPGTRLTVL.

This chain uses TRBV19 with TRBJ2-5; 8 bases line up with TRBD1. V dropped 5 bases and J dropped 2; count of bases not matched to a gene: 7. Per germline, CDR1 LNHDA and CDR2 SQIVND (reference sequence). The CDR3 runs 15 residues. CDR3 nucleotide sequence: TGTGCCAGTAGTCCCGGGACAGGAGCTCAAGAGACCCAGTACTTC. This gives the protein CASSPGTGAQETQYF. The whole variable domain, filled in from reference TRBV19 and TRBJ2-5, reads DGGITQSPKYLFRKEGQNVTLSCEQNLNHDAMYWYRQDPGQGLRLIYYSQIVNDFQKGDIAEGYSVSREKKESFPLTVTSAQKNPTAFYLCASSPGTGAQETQYFGPGTRLLVL.

This chain uses TRBV5-6 with TRBJ2-7; 11 bases align to TRBD2. Germline CDR1 SGHDT, CDR2 YYEEEE. The CDR3 contains 17 residues. After removal of 6 bases from V and 2 bases from J, the junction contained 13 bases not matched to a gene. The CDR3 spells CASTGGLADSLAYEQYF. Written as DNA, the CDR3 is TGTGCCAGCACCGGGGGACTAGCGGACTCCTTAGCCTACGAGCAGTACTTC.

The gene calls are TRBV25-1 and TRBJ1-4; TRBD1 matches at 7 bases. This CDR3 region has 15 residues. Germline CDR1 is MGHDK and CDR2 is SYGVNS. J gave up 5 bases and V 6 bases, and 9 bases lay outside the gene matches. The CDR3 protein is CASRENPGGNEKLFF. CDR3 in DNA: TGTGCCAGCAGAGAGAACCCAGGGGGAAATGAAAAACTGTTTTTT.

This chain uses TRBV2 with TRBJ1-6; D is possibly TRBD1 (6 bases). The germline CDR1 and CDR2 sequences are SNHLY and FYNNEI. V was shortened by 0 bases and J by 9 bases, with 12 bases between the two germline ends. This CDR3 comprises 15 residues. CDR3 in amino acids: CASSEANRAASPLHF. DNA of the CDR3: TGTGCCAGCAGTGAAGCGAACAGGGCGGCTTCACCCCTCCACTTT.

CDR3 in amino acids: CASSRRPEGQPQHF. In DNA, the CDR3 is TGTGCCAGCTCACGCCGCCCAGAGGGTCAGCCCCAGCATTTT. This chain joins TRBV18 and TRBJ1-5; D unresolved. CDR1 and CDR2 from the germline V gene are KGHSH and LQKENI. Trimming took off 4 bases at V and 6 bases at J, with 13 bases between the two ends. CDR3 length equals 14 residues.

The chain has TRBV7-8 and TRBJ2-4; TRBD2 matches 12 bases. The CDR3 consists of 16 residues. Trimming took 2 bases from V and 8 from J; bases not matched to a gene: 7. CDR1 SGHVS and CDR2 FQNEAQ come from the germline V gene. CDR3 amino acids: CASSLLRTSGIDIQYF. DNA of the CDR3: TGTGCCAGCAGCTTACTCAGGACTAGCGGGATTGACATTCAGTACTTC.

This chain links TRBV9 with TRBJ2-1; D is undetermined. Germline lookup yields CDR1 SGDLS and CDR2 YYNGEE. The CDR3 has 15 residues. V was cut by 0 bases and J by 10 bases, with 17 bases left in between. CDR3 region: CASSVVSSTQSEQFF. DNA for the CDR3: TGTGCCAGCAGCGTAGTCTCTTCCACTCAATCGGAGCAGTTCTTC.

The chain joins TRBV2 to TRBJ2-1, with TRBD2 matching over 11 bases. Germline V gives CDR1 SNHLY, CDR2 FYNNEI. Trimming removed 3 bases from V and 9 bases from J; junction bases left unmatched: 13. This CDR3 is 17 amino acids long. In DNA, the CDR3 is TGTGCCAGCAGTGATTGGTTAGCGGGGGGGAGAGGCAGTGAGCAGTTCTTC. It specifies CASSDWLAGGRGSEQFF. Variable domain in full (rest from reference TRBV2 and TRBJ2-1): EPEVTQTPSHQVTQMGQEVILRCVPISNHLYFYWYRQILGQKVEFLVSFYNNEISEKSEIFDDQFSVERPDGSNFTLKIRSTKLEDSAMYFCASSDWLAGGRGSEQFFGPGTRLTVL.

As concerns this clone: The same CDR3 can be traced to other DNA sequences in this sample. V usage is TRBV27 and J usage is TRBJ1-1; D call uncertain. V lost 4 bases and J 1 base, leaving 7 bases between the germline ends. The germline V gene encodes CDR1 MNHEY and CDR2 SMNVEV (reference sequence). The CDR3 contains 13 residues. The CDR3 DNA follows: TGTGCCAGCAGTTCGGGTGGGAACACTGAAGCTTTCTTT. It is translated as CASSSGGNTEAFF.

The chain is built from TRBV7-9 and TRBJ2-1; D is undetermined. Germline V CDR1 and CDR2: SEHNR, FQNEAQ (reference sequence). This CDR3 has 14 amino acids. The ends were cut back, 0 bases at V and 5 bases at J, with 8 bases in the middle. The CDR3 reads CASSLALGNNEQFF. The DNA for the CDR3 is TGTGCCAGCAGCTTAGCGCTAGGGAACAATGAGCAGTTCTTC.

The chain recombines TRBV5-1 with TRBJ2-7; 9 bases line up with TRBD1. Germline V lookup: CDR1 SGHRS, CDR2 YFSETQ. Trimming cost V 3 bases and J 3 bases; bases outside gene matches: 4. CDR3 length: 14 residues. CDR3 residues: CASSSGGQGYEQYF. In nucleotides, the CDR3 is TGCGCCAGCAGCTCCGGGGGACAGGGCTACGAGCAGTACTTC.

This chain joins TRBV5-1 and TRBJ1-2; perhaps TRBD1 as D (6 bases). Germline CDR1 and CDR2: SGHRS and YFSETQ. This CDR3 comprises 15 residues. Trimming removed 0 bases from V and 1 base from J, with 10 bases in between. CDR3 protein: CASSLGQGNNYGYTF. CDR3 coding DNA: TGCGCCAGCAGCTTGGGGCAGGGGAATAACTATGGCTACACCTTC.

Regarding this clone: This CDR3 is also generated by other DNA sequences in the sample. DNA for the CDR3: TGTGCCAGTCGAGGGGACTATGGCTACACCTTC. Its protein is CASRGDYGYTF. The genes are TRBV28 and TRBJ1-2; D is perhaps TRBD1 (5 bases). Per germline, CDR1 MDHEN and CDR2 SYDVKM. The CDR3 consists of 11 residues. V shed 9 bases and J shed 3 bases, with 8 bases lying between them.

As concerns this clone: This sample includes further DNA sequences coding for the same CDR3. This chain joins TRBV2 and TRBJ1-1, with D perhaps matching TRBD1 (5 bases). Trimming pared 3 bases from V and 2 bases from J, leaving 7 bases between. Germline CDR1 SNHLY, CDR2 FYNNEI. The CDR3 is 13 amino acids. The CDR3 DNA reads TGTGCCAGCAGTGACCAGGGAAACACTGAAGCTTTCTTT. Translating gives CASSDQGNTEAFF.